This entry is about one T cell receptor beta chain. Losses at the gene ends were 8 bases for V and 6 bases for J; bases not matched to a gene: 10. The CDR3 spans 16 residues. Germline CDR1 and CDR2: SNHLY and FYNNEI. The record originates from a study of OX40 agonist ivuxolimab in advanced cancers. Profiling relied on immunoSEQ multiplex PCR, and the TCRdb table lists in-frame clones only, not all of them. Of 45,000 to 55,000 clones listed, 65% to 85% were seen once; the top ten hold over 1%. V gene TRBV2 combines with J gene TRBJ2-3; TRBD2 agrees at 14 bases. This sample comprised CD4+ or CD8+ T cells sorted from blood, obtained in a trial of the OX40 agonist ivuxolimab. This clonotype was obtained from an adult with an advanced solid tumor such as melanoma, head and neck, liver or kidney cancer. The CDR3 nucleotides read TGTGCCAGCCTTTCGGGACTAGCGGGGGCCTGGGATACGCAGTATTTT. It encodes CASLSGLAGAWDTQYF.